These T cell receptor beta chains were read from a single sample in a study of T cells in tuberculosis. Profiling relied on immunoSEQ multiplex PCR, and the TCRdb table lists in-frame clones only, not all of them. The sample yields about 53,000 clones, 90% to 95% seen once. The sequences come from PBMCs, collected at tuberculosis diagnosis. The receptor source for this set is an adult with tuberculosis. Both conserved end residues are part of each CDR3. A D gene is named only where the DNA matches it firmly. Some rows have no size entry. The others give once, few or many, or a class for an expanded clone.

v_gene	j_gene	abundance	d_gene	CDR3nt	CDR3aa
TRBV19	TRBJ1-1	NA	NA	TGTGCCAGTAGTCCCCAAACAGGGACGAACACTGAAGCTTTCTTT	CASSPQTGTNTEAFF
TRBV11-3	TRBJ1-3	NA	TRBD1	TGTGCCAGCAGCCCAGGACAGGGCCCTGGAAACACCATATATTTT	CASSPGQGPGNTIYF
TRBV30	TRBJ1-1	NA	NA	TGTGCCTGGAGTGACAGGACACCGAACACTGAAGCTTTCTTT	CAWSDRTPNTEAFF
TRBV9	TRBJ2-5	once	TRBD2	TGTGCCAGCAGCGGGACTAGCGGGGCCTTCCAAGAGACCCAGTACTTC	CASSGTSGAFQETQYF
TRBV15	TRBJ1-2	NA	NA	TGTGCCACCAGCAGAGATTTTGGGGAGGACTTAACGGGCTACACCTTC	CATSRDFGEDLTGYTF
TRBV14	TRBJ2-1	NA	TRBD2	TGTGCCAGCAGCCACCAAGAGGGAGGCGGGAGTAACCCCTCGCACAATGAGCAGTTCTTC	CASSHQEGGGSNPSHNEQFF
TRBV28	TRBJ2-3	NA	TRBD1	TGTGCCAGCAGTTCCTCATGGGACAGAAGCACAGATACGCAGTATTTT	CASSSSWDRSTDTQYF
TRBV5-6	TRBJ2-2	NA	TRBD2	TGTGCCAGCAGCCCCCTTTTAGCGGGAGGGAACACCGGGGAGCTGTTTTTT	CASSPLLAGGNTGELFF
TRBV18	TRBJ1-2	NA	TRBD1	TGTGCCAGCTCACCGAAACCCCCTCAGACAGGGGGCGAAAACGGCTACACCTTC	CASSPKPPQTGGENGYTF
TRBV5-4	TRBJ2-1	NA	NA	TGTGCCAGCAGCCGGGGGGCCGATTACAATGAGCAGTTCTTC	CASSRGADYNEQFF
TRBV28	TRBJ1-5	NA	NA	TGTGCCAGCAGTCCAGGCCTTAATAGCAATCAGCCCCAGCATTTT	CASSPGLNSNQPQHF
TRBV7-3	TRBJ2-1	NA	NA	TGTGCCAGCAGCGCCACCGGGGGAAGCTACAATGAGCAGTTCTTC	CASSATGGSYNEQFF
TRBV5-1	TRBJ1-2	NA	TRBD1	TGCGCCAGCAGCGCGACAGGGCTAAACTATGGCTACACCTTC	CASSATGLNYGYTF
TRBV7-2	TRBJ1-3	NA	NA	TGTGCCAGCAGCTCGGGACTTATGAGCTCTGGAAACACCATATATTTT	CASSSGLMSSGNTIYF
TRBV11-1	TRBJ2-1	NA	TRBD1	TGTGCCAGCAGCGGTAAGGGTCCACGGGACAGGGCCTCCAATGAGCAGTTCTTC	CASSGKGPRDRASNEQFF
TRBV7-9	TRBJ2-6	NA	TRBD1	TGTGCCAGCACCGGACAGGGGGGACCCGGAGCCAACGTCCTGACTTTC	CASTGQGGPGANVLTF
TRBV5-1	TRBJ1-2	NA	TRBD1	TGCGCCAGCAGCTCGGTCCAGGACAGGAACTATGGCTACACCTTC	CASSSVQDRNYGYTF
TRBV9	TRBJ2-1	NA	NA	TGTGCCAGCCGAGGCGACAATGAGCAGTTCTTC	CASRGDNEQFF